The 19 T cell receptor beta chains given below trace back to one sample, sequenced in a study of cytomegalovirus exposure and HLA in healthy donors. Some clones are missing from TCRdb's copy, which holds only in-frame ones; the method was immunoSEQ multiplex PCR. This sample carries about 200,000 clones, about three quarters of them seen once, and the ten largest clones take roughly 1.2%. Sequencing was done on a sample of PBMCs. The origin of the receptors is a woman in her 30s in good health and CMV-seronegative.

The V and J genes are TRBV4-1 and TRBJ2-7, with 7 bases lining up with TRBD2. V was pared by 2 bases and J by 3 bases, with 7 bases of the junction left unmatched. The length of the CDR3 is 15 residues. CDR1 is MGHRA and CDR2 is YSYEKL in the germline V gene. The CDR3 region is CASSQPLREGYEQYF. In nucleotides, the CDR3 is TGCGCCAGCAGCCAACCCTTAAGGGAGGGCTACGAGCAGTACTTC.

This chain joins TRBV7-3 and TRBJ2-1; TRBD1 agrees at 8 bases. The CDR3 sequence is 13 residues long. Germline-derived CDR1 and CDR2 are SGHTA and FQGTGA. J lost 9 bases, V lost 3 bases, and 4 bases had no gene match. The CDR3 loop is CASSFGQGGEQFF. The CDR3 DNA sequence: TGTGCCAGCAGCTTCGGACAGGGAGGTGAGCAGTTCTTC.

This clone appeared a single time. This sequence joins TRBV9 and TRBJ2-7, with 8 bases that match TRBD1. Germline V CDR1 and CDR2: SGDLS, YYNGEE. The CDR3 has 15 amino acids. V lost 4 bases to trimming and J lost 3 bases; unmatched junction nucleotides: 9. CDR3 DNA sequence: TGTGCCAGCAGCCCCCGGGCACAGGGGGACTACGAGCAGTACTTC. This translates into CASSPRAQGDYEQYF.

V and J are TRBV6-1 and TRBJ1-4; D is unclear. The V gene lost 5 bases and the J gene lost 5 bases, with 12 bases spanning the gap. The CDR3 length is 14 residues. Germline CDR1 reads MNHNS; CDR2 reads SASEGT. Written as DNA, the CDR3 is TGTGCCAGCAGTAAGGGAGATCGAAATGAAAAACTGTTTTTT. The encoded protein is CASSKGDRNEKLFF.

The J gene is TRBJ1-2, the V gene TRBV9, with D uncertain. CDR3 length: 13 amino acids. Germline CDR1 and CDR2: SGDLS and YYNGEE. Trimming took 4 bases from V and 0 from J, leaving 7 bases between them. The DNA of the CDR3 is TGTGCCAGCAGCCCCGGGACTAACTATGGCTACACCTTC. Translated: CASSPGTNYGYTF.

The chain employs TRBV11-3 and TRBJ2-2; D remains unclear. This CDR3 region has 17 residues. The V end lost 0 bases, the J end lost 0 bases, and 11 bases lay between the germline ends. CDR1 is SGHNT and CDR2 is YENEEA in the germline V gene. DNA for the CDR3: TGTGCCAGCAGCTTAGATCTACGTAGTCCGAACACCGGGGAGCTGTTTTTT. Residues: CASSLDLRSPNTGELFF.

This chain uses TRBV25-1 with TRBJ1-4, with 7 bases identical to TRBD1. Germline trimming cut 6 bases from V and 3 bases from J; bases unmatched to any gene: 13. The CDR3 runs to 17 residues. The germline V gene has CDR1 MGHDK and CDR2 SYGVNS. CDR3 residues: CASSDPGTAASNEKLFF. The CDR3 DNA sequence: TGTGCCAGCAGCGATCCCGGGACAGCGGCTTCTAATGAAAAACTGTTTTTT. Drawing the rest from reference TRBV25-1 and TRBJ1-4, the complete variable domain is EADIYQTPRYLVIGTGKKITLECSQTMGHDKMYWYQQDPGMELHLIHYSYGVNSTEKGDLSSESTVSRIRTEHFPLTLESARPSHTSQYLCASSDPGTAASNEKLFFGSGTQLSVL.

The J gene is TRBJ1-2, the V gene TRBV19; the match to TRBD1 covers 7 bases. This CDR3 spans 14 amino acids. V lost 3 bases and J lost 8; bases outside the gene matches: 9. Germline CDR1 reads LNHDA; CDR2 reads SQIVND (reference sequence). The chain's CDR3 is CASSINRQGHGYTF. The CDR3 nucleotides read TGTGCCAGTAGTATTAACCGACAGGGCCACGGCTACACCTTC.

The CDR3 protein is CASSFAENQPQHF. CDR3 coding DNA: TGTGCCAGCAGTTTTGCGGAAAATCAGCCCCAGCATTTT. The chain joins TRBV27 to TRBJ1-5; D remains unclear. V lost 3 bases to trimming and J lost 4 bases, with 7 bases between them. The germline gives CDR1 MNHEY, CDR2 SMNVEV (reference sequence). This CDR3 contains 13 residues.

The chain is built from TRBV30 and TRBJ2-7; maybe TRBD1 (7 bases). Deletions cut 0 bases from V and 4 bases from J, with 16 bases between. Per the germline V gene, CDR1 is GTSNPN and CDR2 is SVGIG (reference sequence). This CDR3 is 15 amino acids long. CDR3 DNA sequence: TGTGCCTGGAGTGTCCCAGGGGGGCGCAGTTACGAGCAGTACTTC. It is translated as CAWSVPGGRSYEQYF.

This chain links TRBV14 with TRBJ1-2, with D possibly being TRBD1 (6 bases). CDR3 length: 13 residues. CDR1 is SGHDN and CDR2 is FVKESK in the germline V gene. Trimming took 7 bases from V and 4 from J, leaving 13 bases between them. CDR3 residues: CASTMQGSYGYTF. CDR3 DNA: TGTGCCAGCACCATGCAGGGGTCCTATGGCTACACCTTC.

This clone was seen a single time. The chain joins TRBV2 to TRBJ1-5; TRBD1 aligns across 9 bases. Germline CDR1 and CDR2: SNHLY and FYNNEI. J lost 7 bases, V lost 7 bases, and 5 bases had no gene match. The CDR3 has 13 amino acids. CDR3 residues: CASIRDRDQPQHF. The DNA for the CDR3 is TGTGCCAGCATCCGGGACAGGGACCAGCCCCAGCATTTT.

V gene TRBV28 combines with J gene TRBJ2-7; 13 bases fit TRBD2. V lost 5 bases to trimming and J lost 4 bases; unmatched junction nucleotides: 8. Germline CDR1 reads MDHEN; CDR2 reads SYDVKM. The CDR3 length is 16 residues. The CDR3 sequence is CASSQEWTSGGYEQYF. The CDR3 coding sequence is TGTGCCAGCAGTCAAGAATGGACTAGCGGGGGTTACGAGCAGTACTTC.

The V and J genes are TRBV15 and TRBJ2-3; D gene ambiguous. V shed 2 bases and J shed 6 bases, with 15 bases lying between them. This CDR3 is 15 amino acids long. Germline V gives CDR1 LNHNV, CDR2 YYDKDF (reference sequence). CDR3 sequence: CATSRFGTDKDTQYF. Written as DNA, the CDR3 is TGTGCCACCAGCAGATTCGGCACTGACAAGGATACGCAGTATTTT.

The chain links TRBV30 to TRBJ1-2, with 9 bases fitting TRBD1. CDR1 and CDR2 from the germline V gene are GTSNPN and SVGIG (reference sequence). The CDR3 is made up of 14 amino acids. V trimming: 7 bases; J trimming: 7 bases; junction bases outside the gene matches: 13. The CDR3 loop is CAFTPGQGISGYTF. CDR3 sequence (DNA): TGTGCCTTCACTCCGGGACAGGGTATTAGTGGCTACACCTTC.

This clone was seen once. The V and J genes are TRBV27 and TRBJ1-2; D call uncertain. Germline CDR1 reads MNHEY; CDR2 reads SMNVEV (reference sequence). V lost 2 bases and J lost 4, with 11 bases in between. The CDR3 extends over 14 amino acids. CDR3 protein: CASSLRPEAYGYTF. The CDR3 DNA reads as TGTGCCAGCAGTTTACGACCCGAGGCCTATGGCTACACCTTC.

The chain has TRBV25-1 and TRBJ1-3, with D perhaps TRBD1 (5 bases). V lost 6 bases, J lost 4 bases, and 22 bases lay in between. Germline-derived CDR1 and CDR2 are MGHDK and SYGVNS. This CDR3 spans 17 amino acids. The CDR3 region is CASRVTAIQLSGNTIYF. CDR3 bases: TGTGCCAGCAGGGTGACAGCTATTCAACTGTCCGGAAACACCATATATTTT.

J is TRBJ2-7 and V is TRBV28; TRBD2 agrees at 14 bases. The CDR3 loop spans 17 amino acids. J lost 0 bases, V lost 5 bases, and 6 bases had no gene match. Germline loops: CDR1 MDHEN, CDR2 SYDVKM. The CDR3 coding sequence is TGTGCCAGCAGTATGGGGACTAGCGGGAGAGCCTCCTACGAGCAGTACTTC. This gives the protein CASSMGTSGRASYEQYF.

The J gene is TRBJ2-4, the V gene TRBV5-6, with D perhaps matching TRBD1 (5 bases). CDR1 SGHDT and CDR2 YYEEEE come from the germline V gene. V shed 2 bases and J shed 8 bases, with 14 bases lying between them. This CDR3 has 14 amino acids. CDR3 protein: CASSFLGLQDIQYF. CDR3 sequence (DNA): TGTGCCAGCAGCTTTCTAGGTCTACAGGACATTCAGTACTTC.